The present TCR beta chain was sequenced within a study of T cells in tuberculosis. General study findings and limits: The stringent gate may have excluded weak CD1B-GMM tetramer binders.

After thawing and overnight rest, PBMC were stained with GMM-loaded CD1B tetramer, viability dye and anti-CD3 for sorting. The lipid loaded on the CD1B tetramers was C32 glucose monomycolate from Rhodococcus equi. Before cryopreservation, the sorted PBMC lost their CD14-expressing monocytes. From each donor, some 90,000 tetramer-negative cells were sorted. TCR-alpha and TCR-beta chains were sequenced unpaired. The table came from immunoSEQ multiplex PCR; TCRdb's copy has only in-frame clones and leaves some out. The table shows tens of thousands of clones, with roughly 90% occurring only once. CDR1 is LNHDA and CDR2 is SQIVND in the germline V gene (reference sequence). The CDR3 has 13 residues. The V segment lost 9 bases and the J segment 4 bases; nucleotides outside the gene matches: 4.

The sequence was obtained from an adult woman with latent tuberculosis. This chain joins TRBV19 and TRBJ2-3; 10 nucleotides agree with TRBD1. Sequenced sample: CD1b-GMM tetramer-negative cells sorted from PBMCs. In DNA form, the CDR3 reads TGTGCCAGCGGACAGGGGGGAGCAGATACGCAGTATTTT. The encoded protein is CASGQGGADTQYF.